This TCR beta chain was profiled in a study of T cell responses to AZD1222 COVID-19 vaccine. Looked up from germline, CDR1 is LNHDA and CDR2 is SQIVND (reference sequence). This CDR3 has 14 residues. The V and J ends lost 4 bases and 5 bases respectively, with 13 bases between them. Libraries were prepared by immunoSEQ multiplex PCR; TCRdb keeps only in-frame clonotypes and omits some of them. The table includes tens of thousands of clones, roughly 90% detected once. The genes are TRBV19 and TRBJ2-3, with D perhaps assigned TRBD1 or TRBD2 (6 bases each). Sequences were derived from peripheral blood, sampled 28 days after the second AZD1222 dose. This receptor was taken from an adult who received the AZD1222 COVID-19 vaccine. The CDR3 sequence: CASSRGATQDTQYF. Here the CDR3 DNA reads TGTGCCAGTAGTAGGGGGGCGACTCAAGATACGCAGTATTTT.